The following is a T cell receptor (beta chain) sequence with its context. Its specificity is not known. The same CDR3 is also encoded by other DNA sequences in this sample. Sequencing was performed with immunoSEQ multiplex PCR; in TCRdb, only in-frame clones are kept and a portion is missing. Of 150,000 or so clones in the sample, around 94% were seen once. This specimen belongs to a study of T cell responses to AZD1222 COVID-19 vaccine. The study's findings and limits: Elevations in Spike-specific TCR breadth and depth followed administration of two AZD1222 doses. Only 6 or 7 people who got AZD1222 tested seropositive at baseline. Every sample of the repertoires postdated the peak T cell response.

The material sequenced was peripheral blood, taken on day 0 of AZD1222 vaccination. The clonotype originates from an adult in good health.

Here the CDR3 DNA reads TGCGCCAGCAGCTTGGAAGGGGGCACAGATACGCAGTATTTT. Translating gives CASSLEGGTDTQYF. The chain links TRBV5-1 to TRBJ2-3, with D possibly TRBD1 on 5 matching bases. V lost 0 bases to trimming and J lost 1 base, with 6 bases between them. The germline V gene encodes CDR1 SGHRS and CDR2 YFSETQ. The CDR3 spans 14 residues.